Listed here are 28 T cell receptor beta chains from one sample, sequenced in a study of shared clonotypes between healthy human individuals. TCRdb's copy holds only in-frame clones and misses some; the assay was immunoSEQ multiplex PCR. The sample lists around 2.5 million clones, over 85% occurring once. Sequencing used naive CD4+ T cells from PBMCs. Subset noted: CD45RA+ positively selected. Source of these receptors: a man aged 18 to 29 in good health. Some clones in this sample may be carry-over from other donors' samples.

CDR3 coding DNA: TGTGCCACCAGCAGCTCTGCCAGGGGGAACACTGAAGCTTTCTTT. Translation gives CATSSSARGNTEAFF. This chain uses TRBV15 with TRBJ1-1; a possible D gene is TRBD1 (6 bases). V gave up 3 bases and J gave up 1 base, with 12 bases separating them. Per germline, CDR1 LNHNV and CDR2 YYDKDF (reference sequence). The CDR3 has 15 residues.

This clone came up a few times. The rearrangement links TRBV30 to TRBJ1-1; unclear D gene. Trimming removed 2 bases from V and 11 bases from J, with 6 bases in between. This CDR3 has 9 residues. Germline lookup yields CDR1 GTSNPN and CDR2 SVGIG (reference sequence). The CDR3, as DNA: TGTGCCTGGAGTCGGCGGGCTTTCTTT. Translation gives CAWSRRAFF.

This clone has a single count. CDR3 sequence reads: CASSLDRGLTGANVLTF. For the CDR3, the DNA is TGTGCCAGCAGCTTGGACAGGGGGCTCACTGGGGCCAACGTCCTGACTTTC. The V and J genes are TRBV5-6 and TRBJ2-6; 9 bases map to TRBD1. J gave up 2 bases and V 0 bases, and 3 bases lay outside the gene matches. This CDR3 has 17 residues. Germline V gene data show CDR1 as SGHDT and CDR2 as YYEEEE.

V gene TRBV12-5 combines with J gene TRBJ2-1, with D perhaps matching TRBD1 (6 bases). CDR3 size: 14 residues. V gave up 5 bases and J gave up 7 bases, with 15 bases separating them. CDR1 and CDR2 (germline): LGHNT, FRNRAP. The chain's CDR3 is CASGPPGTWNEQFF. The CDR3 bases are TGTGCTAGTGGTCCCCCTGGGACATGGAATGAGCAGTTCTTC.

This sequence joins TRBV5-1 and TRBJ2-6; 7 bases fit TRBD1. The CDR3 runs to 16 residues. Germline CDR1 is SGHRS and CDR2 is YFSETQ. V gave up 4 bases and J gave up 0 bases; unmatched junction bases: 4. CDR3 DNA sequence: TGCGCCAGCAGCGCGAGACAGGGCTCTGGGGCCAACGTCCTGACTTTC. Its translation is CASSARQGSGANVLTF. The entire variable domain, with the rest obtained from reference TRBV5-1 and TRBJ2-6, is as follows: KAGVTQTPRYLIKTRGQQVTLSCSPISGHRSVSWYQQTPGQGLQFLFEYFSETQRNKGNFPGRFSGRQFSNSRSEMNVSTLELGDSALYLCASSARQGSGANVLTFGAGSRLTVL.

V usage is TRBV19 and J usage is TRBJ2-2; D might be TRBD2 (6 bases). V shed 9 bases and J shed 3 bases, with 8 bases lying between them. CDR1 is LNHDA, CDR2 SQIVND, per germline (reference sequence). CDR3 size: 12 residues. The CDR3 DNA sequence: TGTGCCAGCGAGCGGGACACCGGGGAGCTGTTTTTT. It codes for CASERDTGELFF.

The V and J genes are TRBV5-1 and TRBJ2-2; TRBD1 agrees at 10 bases. Trimming at V came to 4 bases and at J to 7 bases, leaving 10 bases not matched to a gene. This CDR3 comprises 16 residues. CDR1 SGHRS and CDR2 YFSETQ come from the germline V gene. CDR3 region: CASSPPGQGLSGELFF. The CDR3 bases are TGCGCCAGCAGCCCGCCGGGACAGGGGTTGAGCGGGGAGCTGTTTTTT.

The J gene is TRBJ2-2, the V gene TRBV19, with D perhaps matching TRBD1 or TRBD2 (5 bases each). From germline, CDR1 is LNHDA and CDR2 SQIVND (reference sequence). The V end lost 7 bases, the J end lost 9 bases, and 21 bases lay between the germline ends. The CDR3 is 15 amino acids. The CDR3 region has the DNA TGTGCCAGTATCGGGGCCGTTCCAAGCCACCGGGAGCTGTTTTTT. Amino acid sequence: CASIGAVPSHRELFF.

The chain carries TRBV25-1 and TRBJ1-3; D perhaps matches TRBD1 (5 bases). With 4 bases removed from V and 8 bases from J, the gap between germline ends came to 6 bases. From germline, CDR1 is MGHDK and CDR2 SYGVNS. The CDR3 is made up of 11 amino acids. CDR3 in DNA: TGTGCCAGCAGTGGGGGGTACACCATATATTTT. It encodes CASSGGYTIYF.

The rearrangement uses TRBV10-3 and TRBJ2-1; D might be TRBD2 (6 bases). CDR3 length equals 13 residues. The V gene's germline CDR1 is ENHRY and CDR2 SYGVKD. V dropped 0 bases and J dropped 7 bases, with 7 bases sitting between them. CDR3 residues: CAISESEGNEQFF. CDR3 coding DNA: TGTGCCATCAGTGAGTCGGAGGGGAATGAGCAGTTCTTC.

This chain links TRBV11-3 with TRBJ2-7; 10 nucleotides agree with TRBD2. V was clipped by 5 bases and J by 7 bases; unmatched bases: 5. This CDR3 is 13 amino acids long. Germline V gene data show CDR1 as SGHNT and CDR2 as YENEEA. CDR3 in DNA: TGTGCCAGCAGCCCGGGACTAGCGAGGGAGCAGTACTTC. Translating gives CASSPGLAREQYF.

The V gene is TRBV5-4, the J gene TRBJ2-7; 7 nucleotides align to TRBD2. With V trimmed by 0 bases and J by 6 bases, 3 bases remained unmatched. This CDR3 has 13 amino acids. CDR1 and CDR2 (germline): SGHNT, YYREEE (reference sequence). The CDR3 reads CASSLGLATEQYF. In nucleotides, the CDR3 is TGTGCCAGCAGCTTGGGACTAGCCACCGAGCAGTACTTC.

In its sample, this clone was seen once. The chain uses TRBV7-9 and TRBJ1-1; D ambiguous. This CDR3 is 11 amino acids long. Germline assignment: CDR1 SEHNR and CDR2 FQNEAQ (reference sequence). V was trimmed by 5 bases and J by 7 bases, leaving 8 bases between them. The CDR3 sequence is CASSPTSEAFF. Written as DNA, the CDR3 is TGTGCCAGCAGCCCCACAAGTGAAGCTTTCTTT.

V is TRBV28 and J is TRBJ2-3; tentatively, D is TRBD1 or TRBD2 (6 bases each). Trimming pared 7 bases from V and 2 bases from J, leaving 25 bases between. There are 18 residues in the CDR3. Germline V gene lookup returns CDR1 MDHEN and CDR2 SYDVKM. This chain's CDR3 is CASTVPPGAGIHTDTQYF. As DNA, the CDR3 is TGTGCCAGCACCGTACCCCCGGGGGCAGGGATCCACACAGATACGCAGTATTTT.

The chain is built from TRBV15 and TRBJ1-5, with TRBD1 as a possible D gene (5 bases). CDR1 is LNHNV, CDR2 YYDKDF, per germline (reference sequence). V lost 1 base and J lost 7, with 14 bases in between. The CDR3 consists of 15 residues. In DNA, the CDR3 is TGTGCCACCAGCAGAGGAGGGGATGGCTCGCAGCCCCAGCATTTT. This encodes CATSRGGDGSQPQHF.

Only one count was recorded for this clone. The rearrangement joins TRBV7-9 to TRBJ1-4; 8 bases are shared with TRBD1. The V and J ends lost 8 bases and 7 bases, in that order; junction bases with no gene match: 21. Germline V gene lookup returns CDR1 SEHNR and CDR2 FQNEAQ (reference sequence). The CDR3 is 18 amino acids. The CDR3 reads CASGRGRTGLTAGEKLFF. The CDR3 region has the DNA TGTGCCAGCGGCCGCGGTCGGACAGGGCTCACGGCGGGTGAAAAACTGTTTTTT.

The gene calls are TRBV2 and TRBJ1-5; D not resolved. Germline V gives CDR1 SNHLY, CDR2 FYNNEI. V was shortened by 3 bases and J by 9 bases, with 9 bases between the two germline ends. CDR3 size: 12 residues. DNA of the CDR3: TGTGCCAGCAGTGACAGTCTCGGGCCCCAGCATTTT. It yields the protein CASSDSLGPQHF.

The chain links TRBV4-1 to TRBJ1-4, with D possibly matching TRBD1 (6 bases). In germline, CDR1 is MGHRA, CDR2 YSYEKL. The V end was cut by 6 bases, the J end by 6 bases, with 20 bases between. This CDR3 is built from 16 residues. The CDR3 loop is CASRIEVSGAYEKLFF. DNA of the CDR3: TGCGCCAGCAGAATAGAGGTGTCAGGGGCTTATGAAAAACTGTTTTTT.

V gene TRBV7-9 combines with J gene TRBJ2-5; perhaps TRBD2 as D (5 bases). This CDR3 region has 14 residues. CDR1 and CDR2 (germline): SEHNR, FQNEAQ (reference sequence). V lost 4 bases to trimming and J lost 7 bases, with 16 bases between them. The chain's CDR3 is CASSYYNDRGTQYF. The DNA for the CDR3 is TGTGCCAGCAGCTATTATAACGATCGGGGGACCCAGTACTTC.

The chain uses TRBV5-1 and TRBJ2-7; 8 nucleotides agree with TRBD1. The CDR3 runs to 16 residues. Germline CDR1 and CDR2: SGHRS and YFSETQ. V was pared by 0 bases and J by 6 bases, with 11 bases of the junction left unmatched. The CDR3 is CASSLAGQGAEGEQYF. CDR3 coding DNA: TGCGCCAGCAGCTTGGCCGGCCAGGGGGCGGAAGGCGAGCAGTACTTC.

The J gene is TRBJ2-3, the V gene TRBV5-1, with D hard to call. V gave up 5 bases and J gave up 3 bases, with 13 bases separating them. CDR1 is SGHRS, CDR2 YFSETQ, per germline. This CDR3 region has 14 residues. The CDR3, as DNA: TGCGCCAGCAGTCTGACGACGCCGACAGATACGCAGTATTTT. This gives the protein CASSLTTPTDTQYF. The full variable domain, in which reference TRBV5-1 and TRBJ2-3 provide the parts outside the CDR3, is KAGVTQTPRYLIKTRGQQVTLSCSPISGHRSVSWYQQTPGQGLQFLFEYFSETQRNKGNFPGRFSGRQFSNSRSEMNVSTLELGDSALYLCASSLTTPTDTQYFGPGTRLTVL.

This clone was recorded only once. The chain carries TRBV28 and TRBJ1-2, with D unresolved. This CDR3 is 12 amino acids long. The V and J ends lost 8 bases and 3 bases respectively, with 10 bases between them. Germline lookup yields CDR1 MDHEN and CDR2 SYDVKM. Here the CDR3 DNA reads TGTGCCAGCTCGACGGTACACTATGGCTACACCTTC. It codes for CASSTVHYGYTF.

The chain uses TRBV6-5 and TRBJ1-1; D remains ambiguous. The CDR3 is 13 residues long. Trimming removed 2 bases from V and 1 base from J, with 5 bases in between. The germline CDR1 and CDR2 sequences are MNHEY and SVGAGI. CDR3 sequence: CASSYVENTEAFF. CDR3 DNA sequence: TGTGCCAGCAGTTACGTCGAGAACACTGAAGCTTTCTTT.

The rearrangement uses TRBV27 and TRBJ1-4; no definite D call. The CDR3 runs 13 residues. Germline V lookup: CDR1 MNHEY, CDR2 SMNVEV (reference sequence). Trimming stripped 3 bases from V and 13 bases from J, with 15 bases between. The CDR3 DNA reads TGTGCCAGCAGTTTGACGTCCCAGAGTCTACTGTTTTTT. Translated, it gives CASSLTSQSLLFF.

The chain employs TRBV5-4 and TRBJ2-5; the D is unclear. In germline, CDR1 is SGHNT, CDR2 YYREEE (reference sequence). The CDR3 sequence is 12 residues long. V was shortened by 0 bases and J by 7 bases, with 7 bases between the two germline ends. The CDR3 protein is CASSLGGGTQYF. Here the CDR3 DNA reads TGTGCCAGCAGCTTGGGGGGTGGGACCCAGTACTTC.

The genes are TRBV2 and TRBJ2-3, with a weak D call TRBD2 (6 bases). The CDR3 length is 15 residues. CDR1 and CDR2 (germline): SNHLY, FYNNEI. V lost 6 bases and J 0 bases, leaving 13 bases between the germline ends. The CDR3 here is CASRRLDQSTDTQYF. The CDR3 DNA is TGTGCCAGCAGACGACTAGACCAAAGCACAGATACGCAGTATTTT. Full variable domain (outside the CDR3, taken from reference TRBV2 and TRBJ2-3): EPEVTQTPSHQVTQMGQEVILRCVPISNHLYFYWYRQILGQKVEFLVSFYNNEISEKSEIFDDQFSVERPDGSNFTLKIRSTKLEDSAMYFCASRRLDQSTDTQYFGPGTRLTVL.

The sample holds one count of this clone. The gene calls are TRBV7-3 and TRBJ2-5; the D is unclear. This CDR3 spans 17 amino acids. Trimming took 0 bases from V and 2 from J, leaving 16 bases between them. The germline V gene has CDR1 SGHTA and CDR2 FQGTGA. The CDR3: CASSLTGLVAAQETQYF. As DNA, the CDR3 is TGTGCCAGCAGCTTAACGGGCCTGGTGGCGGCACAAGAGACCCAGTACTTC.

V usage is TRBV9 and J usage is TRBJ2-2; D is undetermined. From germline, CDR1 is SGDLS and CDR2 YYNGEE. CDR3 length: 17 residues. The germline V and J ends were trimmed by 0 bases and 3 bases, with 15 bases remaining between them. The CDR3 spells CASSVAPRQGDTGELFF. DNA for the CDR3: TGTGCCAGCAGCGTAGCGCCGAGGCAAGGTGACACCGGGGAGCTGTTTTTT. The full variable domain, in which reference TRBV9 and TRBJ2-2 provide the parts outside the CDR3, is DSGVTQTPKHLITATGQRVTLRCSPRSGDLSVYWYQQSLDQGLQFLIQYYNGEERAKGNILERFSAQQFPDLHSELNLSSLELGDSALYFCASSVAPRQGDTGELFFGEGSRLTVL.